A selection of T cell receptor beta chains follows, all from one sample in a study of T cell responses to AZD1222 COVID-19 vaccine. Profiled with immunoSEQ multiplex PCR; TCRdb holds only in-frame clones, not every one. The top ten hold less than 5% of the sample, which has about 140,000 clones, around 90% seen once. The sample in question was peripheral blood, obtained 28 days after the second AZD1222 dose. Source of these receptors: an adult who received the AZD1222 COVID-19 vaccine. The CDR3 runs from the conserved cysteine through the conserved F or W. The order of the fields is D gene, V gene, J gene, clone size, CDR3 protein, CDR3 DNA. The D gene is left open where the match is weak. For some rows the clone size is stated as once, few or many, or as a class when expanded; others skip it.

TRBD1	TRBV14	TRBJ1-3	.	CASSQDRTGGRTIYF	TGTGCCAGCAGCCAAGACCGGACAGGGGGCCGGACCATATATTTT
.	TRBV5-1	TRBJ1-6	.	CASNLNGNNSPLHF	TGCGCCAGCAACCTCAATGGGAATAATTCACCCCTCCACTTT
TRBD2	TRBV11-1	TRBJ2-7	.	CASSLGGLAFEQYF	TGTGCCAGCAGCTTAGGGGGACTAGCTTTCGAGCAGTACTTC
TRBD1	TRBV9	TRBJ1-1	.	CASSVEQGGTEAFF	TGTGCCAGCAGCGTAGAGCAGGGGGGCACTGAAGCTTTCTTT
.	TRBV6-6	TRBJ1-5	.	CASSYLGEGNQPQHF	TGTGCCAGCAGTTACTTAGGGGAAGGCAATCAGCCCCAGCATTTT
.	TRBV6-2/TRBV6-3	TRBJ1-2	.	CASSLYRPYSNYGYTF	TGTGCCAGCAGTTTGTACAGGCCGTACTCTAACTATGGCTACACCTTC
TRBD1	TRBV5-4	TRBJ1-1	once	CASSGTGAEAFF	TGTGCCAGCAGCGGGACAGGGGCAGAGGCTTTCTTT
.	TRBV2	TRBJ1-5	.	CASSAVGVNQPQHF	TGTGCCAGCAGTGCAGTGGGAGTCAATCAGCCCCAGCATTTT
TRBD1	TRBV4-1	TRBJ1-2	.	CASSHPTGGEPNYGYTF	TGCGCCAGCAGCCATCCCACAGGGGGTGAGCCTAACTATGGCTACACCTTC
TRBD2	TRBV4-3	TRBJ2-1	.	CASTLALSSYNEQFF	TGCGCCAGCACACTAGCGCTGAGCTCCTACAATGAGCAGTTCTTC
TRBD1	TRBV7-2	TRBJ2-3	once	CASSLPRTGSTDTQYF	TGTGCCAGCAGCTTACCTCGGACAGGTAGCACAGATACGCAGTATTTT